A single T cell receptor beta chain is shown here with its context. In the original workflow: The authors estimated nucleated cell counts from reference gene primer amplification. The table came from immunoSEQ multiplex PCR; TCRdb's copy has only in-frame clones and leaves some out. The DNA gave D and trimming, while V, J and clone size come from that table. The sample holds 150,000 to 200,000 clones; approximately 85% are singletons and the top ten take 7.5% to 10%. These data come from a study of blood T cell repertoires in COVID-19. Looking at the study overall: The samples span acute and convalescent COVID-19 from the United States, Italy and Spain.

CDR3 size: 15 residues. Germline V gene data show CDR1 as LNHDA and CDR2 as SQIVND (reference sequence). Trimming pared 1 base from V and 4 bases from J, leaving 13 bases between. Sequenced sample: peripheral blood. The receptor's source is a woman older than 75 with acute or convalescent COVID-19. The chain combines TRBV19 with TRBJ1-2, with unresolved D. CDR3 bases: TGTGCCAGTAGTATAGCAACGGGTCCCCGCTATGGCTACACCTTC. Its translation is CASSIATGPRYGYTF.